This T cell receptor (beta chain) was observed in a study of beta chain features in type 1 diabetes. Study outcomes and limitations: Shortening of TCRB CDR3s, moderate but significant, appeared in all four CD4+ subsets of Type 1 diabetes patients.

Expressed TCRB transcripts got sequenced, as all isolated RNA was reverse transcribed. The data were produced by immunoSEQ multiplex PCR, yet TCRdb's version contains in-frame clones alone and is incomplete. The sample lists roughly 700,000 clones, under 15% seen once, with about 0.02% in the top ten. This clone was counted between two and nine times. The antigen is undetermined. The CDR3 has 16 amino acids. The V end was cut by 2 bases, the J end by 2 bases, with 14 bases between. CDR1 is SGHTA and CDR2 is FQGNSA in the germline V gene. The TCR comes from a man between 18 and 35 years old with type 1 diabetes. Specimen: naive CD4+ T cells from blood. This chain uses TRBV7-2 with TRBJ2-3; D tentatively reads TRBD1 or TRBD2 (6 bases each). The CDR3 nucleotides are TGTGCCAGCAGCTTATGGTCGGGGGCAAACACAGATACGCAGTATTTT. Protein: CASSLWSGANTDTQYF.